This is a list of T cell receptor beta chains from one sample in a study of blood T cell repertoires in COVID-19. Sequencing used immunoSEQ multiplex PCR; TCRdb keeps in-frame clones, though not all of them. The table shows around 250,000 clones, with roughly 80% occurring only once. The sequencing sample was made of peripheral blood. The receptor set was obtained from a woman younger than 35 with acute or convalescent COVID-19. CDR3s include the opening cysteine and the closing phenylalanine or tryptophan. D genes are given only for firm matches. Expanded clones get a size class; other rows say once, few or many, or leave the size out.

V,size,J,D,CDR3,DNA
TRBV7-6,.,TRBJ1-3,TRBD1,CASSSRGPGNTIYF,TGTGCCAGCAGCTCCAGGGGGCCTGGAAACACCATATATTTT
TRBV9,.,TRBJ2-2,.,CASSVRQGPRPATGELFF,TGTGCCAGCAGCGTTCGGCAGGGTCCACGCCCAGCCACCGGGGAGCTGTTTTTT
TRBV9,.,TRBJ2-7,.,CASSAGPGSSYEQYF,TGTGCCAGCAGCGCAGGGCCGGGCAGCTCCTACGAGCAGTACTTC
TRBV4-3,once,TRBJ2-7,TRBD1,CASSQDQGASSYEQYF,TGCGCCAGCAGCCAAGATCAGGGGGCCTCTTCCTACGAGCAGTACTTC
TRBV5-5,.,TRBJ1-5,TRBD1,CASSRGQGRNQPQHF,TGTGCCAGCAGCAGGGGACAGGGGCGCAATCAGCCCCAGCATTTT
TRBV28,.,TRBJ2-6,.,CASSQTGTGANVLTF,TGTGCCAGCAGTCAAACAGGGACCGGGGCCAACGTCCTGACTTTC
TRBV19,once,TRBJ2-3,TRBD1,CASSITGTGNTDTQYF,TGTGCCAGTAGTATAACCGGGACAGGGAACACAGATACGCAGTATTTT
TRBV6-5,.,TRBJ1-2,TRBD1,CASSYVAGGGYTF,TGTGCCAGCAGTTACGTGGCAGGGGGGGGCTACACCTTC
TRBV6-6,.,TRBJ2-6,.,CASSYSGAGGANVLTF,TGTGCCAGCAGTTACTCAGGGGCGGGAGGGGCCAACGTCCTGACTTTC
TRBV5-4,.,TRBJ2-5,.,CASSPGNFRETQYF,TGTGCCAGCAGCCCCGGGAATTTCCGCGAGACCCAGTACTTC
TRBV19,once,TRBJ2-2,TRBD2,CASSRLADANTGELFF,TGTGCCAGTAGTAGGCTAGCGGATGCGAACACCGGGGAGCTGTTTTTT
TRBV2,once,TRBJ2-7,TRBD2,CASSESSGITTWEQYF,TGTGCCAGCAGTGAATCTAGCGGGATAACTACGTGGGAGCAGTACTTC
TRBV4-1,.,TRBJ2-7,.,CASSPTVVSVEQYF,TGCGCCAGCAGCCCGACAGTCGTAAGCGTCGAGCAGTACTTC
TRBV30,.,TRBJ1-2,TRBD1,CAWHRGANYGYTF,TGTGCCTGGCACAGGGGAGCTAACTATGGCTACACCTTC
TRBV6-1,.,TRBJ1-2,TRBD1,CASSEAKDRVYGYTF,TGTGCCAGCAGTGAAGCGAAGGACAGGGTTTATGGCTACACCTTC
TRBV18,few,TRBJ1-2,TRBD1,CASSQGADYGYTF,TGTGCCAGCTCACAGGGGGCGGACTATGGCTACACCTTC
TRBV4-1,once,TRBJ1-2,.,CASSPGQGEYGYTF,TGCGCCAGCAGCCCCGGGCAGGGCGAATATGGCTACACCTTC
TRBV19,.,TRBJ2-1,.,CASSISLLNEQFF,TGTGCCAGTAGTATTTCCCTTTTAAATGAGCAGTTCTTC
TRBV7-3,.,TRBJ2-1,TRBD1,CASSLVGTGKSYNEQFF,TGTGCCAGCAGCTTAGTAGGGACAGGGAAGTCCTACAATGAGCAGTTCTTC
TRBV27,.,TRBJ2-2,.,CATYTPAAGELFF,TGTGCCACATATACTCCCGCGGCCGGGGAGCTGTTTTTT
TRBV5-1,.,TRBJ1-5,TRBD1,CASSLGQGRPQHF,TGCGCCAGCAGCTTGGGACAGGGAAGGCCCCAGCATTTT
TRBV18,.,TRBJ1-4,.,CASSPPNFEKLFF,TGTGCCAGCTCACCCCCTAATTTTGAAAAACTGTTTTTT
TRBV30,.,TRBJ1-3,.,CAWSSPLSSGNTIYF,TGTGCCTGGAGTTCCCCACTGAGCTCTGGAAACACCATATATTTT
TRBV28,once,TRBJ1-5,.,CASSSALNQPQHF,TGTGCCAGCAGTTCGGCACTAAATCAGCCCCAGCATTTT